This note documents a single TCR beta chain sequence. These data belong to a study of OX40 agonist ivuxolimab in advanced cancers. Whole-study context: Patients took ivuxolimab, an agonistic anti-OX40 (CD134) antibody.

TCRdb's copy holds only in-frame clones and misses some; the assay was immunoSEQ multiplex PCR. The sample consists of 50,000 to 70,000 clones, about 85% of them appearing once. The CDR3 is 13 residues long. CDR1 MNHNS and CDR2 SASEGT come from the germline V gene. Trimming left V 5 bases short and J 0 bases short, with 7 bases between. The sequenced sample was CD4+ or CD8+ T cells sorted from blood, obtained in a trial of the OX40 agonist ivuxolimab. This receptor was taken from an adult with an advanced solid tumor such as melanoma, head and neck, liver or kidney cancer. The J gene is TRBJ2-5, the V gene TRBV6-1; D not resolved. CDR3 loop: CASSLRYQETQYF. In DNA form, the CDR3 reads TGTGCCAGCAGTCTCCGGTACCAAGAGACCCAGTACTTC.